These T cell receptor beta chains were read from a single sample in a study of T-cell reconstitution after alpha-beta-depleted transplantation in children. One entry per CDR3 protein, called by TCRdb with MiXCR from the PCR reads. The data hold roughly 300,000 distinct CDR3 sequences, with about a tenth observed a single time. Sample: PBMCs from the stem cell graft donor, taken from the stem cell graft. The receptor source for this set is a human donor who donated a stem cell graft to a child with acute lymphoblastic leukemia. Each CDR3 is given with its conserved first and last residue. D genes are given only for firm matches. Rows may omit the clone size; those that give it use once, few, many or a size class.

d_gene: TRBD1; abundance: few; v_gene: TRBV7-2; j_gene: TRBJ1-4; CDR3nt: TGTGCCAGCAGCTTAGTAGGGACAGGGATTGAAAAACTGTTTTTT; CDR3aa: CASSLVGTGIEKLFF
d_gene: TRBD2; abundance: .; v_gene: TRBV4-3; j_gene: TRBJ2-2; CDR3nt: TGCGCCAGCACCCGGACTAGCGGGAGCCGGGAGCTGTTTTTT; CDR3aa: CASTRTSGSRELFF
d_gene: .; abundance: .; v_gene: TRBV12-3/TRBV12-4; j_gene: TRBJ1-2; CDR3nt: TGTGCCAGCAGTTCCCAAGCGCTTAACTATGGCTACACCTTC; CDR3aa: CASSSQALNYGYTF
d_gene: .; abundance: .; v_gene: TRBV18; j_gene: TRBJ2-6; CDR3nt: TGTGCCAGCTCACCACCGGACGGGAGCTCTGGGGCCAACGTCCTGACTTTC; CDR3aa: CASSPPDGSSGANVLTF
d_gene: .; abundance: .; v_gene: TRBV7-2; j_gene: TRBJ2-2; CDR3nt: TGTGCCAGCAGCTTATCACAGACAAGGTCCGGGGAGCTGTTTTTT; CDR3aa: CASSLSQTRSGELFF
d_gene: .; abundance: .; v_gene: TRBV30; j_gene: TRBJ2-1; CDR3nt: TGTGCCTGGAGGCGCGGCCCCTGGGATGAGCAGTTCTTC; CDR3aa: CAWRRGPWDEQFF
d_gene: TRBD1; abundance: .; v_gene: TRBV6-2/TRBV6-3; j_gene: TRBJ1-2; CDR3nt: TGTGCCAGCAGTTACACCTTCGACAGGGTTGGAGGGGGCTACACCTTC; CDR3aa: CASSYTFDRVGGGYTF
d_gene: TRBD2; abundance: .; v_gene: TRBV7-3; j_gene: TRBJ2-2; CDR3nt: TGTGCCAGCAGGCGACTAGCGGGAGGGCCCCCCTATGACACCGGGGAGCTGTTTTTT; CDR3aa: CASRRLAGGPPYDTGELFF
d_gene: .; abundance: .; v_gene: TRBV27; j_gene: TRBJ2-7; CDR3nt: TGTGCCAGCAGCGGAGGAGCTACCTACGAGCAGTACTTC; CDR3aa: CASSGGATYEQYF
d_gene: TRBD2; abundance: many; v_gene: TRBV24-1; j_gene: TRBJ2-5; CDR3nt: TGTGCCACCAGTGATTTGCAAACTAGCGGGAGTCTATCCCAAGAGACCCAGTACTTC; CDR3aa: CATSDLQTSGSLSQETQYF
d_gene: .; abundance: many; v_gene: TRBV7-3; j_gene: TRBJ2-1; CDR3nt: TGTGCCAGCAGCCCCGGGACAAGGCGTGGCTCCTACAATGAGCAGTTCTTC; CDR3aa: CASSPGTRRGSYNEQFF
d_gene: .; abundance: many; v_gene: TRBV4-2; j_gene: TRBJ2-3; CDR3nt: TGTGCCAGCAGCCAAGACTTCAGTCGCACAGATACGCAGTATTTT; CDR3aa: CASSQDFSRTDTQYF
d_gene: .; abundance: few; v_gene: TRBV13; j_gene: TRBJ1-2; CDR3nt: TGTGCCAGCAGCTTCTTTTCCGGGGGGGGCGTCTATGGCTACACCTTC; CDR3aa: CASSFFSGGGVYGYTF
d_gene: .; abundance: .; v_gene: TRBV12-3/TRBV12-4; j_gene: TRBJ1-5; CDR3nt: TGTGCCAGCAGTTTGTACAGGGAGGATCAGCCCCAGCATTTT; CDR3aa: CASSLYREDQPQHF
d_gene: TRBD2; abundance: few; v_gene: TRBV27; j_gene: TRBJ2-7; CDR3nt: TGTGCCAGCAGGTTAACCGGGACTAGCGGGAGGGCCCACGAGCAGTACTTC; CDR3aa: CASRLTGTSGRAHEQYF
d_gene: TRBD1; abundance: many; v_gene: TRBV7-8; j_gene: TRBJ1-5; CDR3nt: TGTGCCAGCAGCACCGGACAGGGGAGCAATCAGCCCCAGCATTTT; CDR3aa: CASSTGQGSNQPQHF
d_gene: TRBD2; abundance: few; v_gene: TRBV20-1; j_gene: TRBJ2-1; CDR3nt: TGCAGTGCTGACCCACTAGCGGGAGGTCTAAGGAGCTCCTACAATGAGCAGTTCTTC; CDR3aa: CSADPLAGGLRSSYNEQFF
d_gene: .; abundance: .; v_gene: TRBV7-2; j_gene: TRBJ2-2; CDR3nt: TGTGCCAGCAGCTGGTCAGGCGCCGGGGAGCTGTTTTTT; CDR3aa: CASSWSGAGELFF
d_gene: TRBD2; abundance: .; v_gene: TRBV15; j_gene: TRBJ2-1; CDR3nt: TGTGCCACCGACAGGGGAACTCTAGCGGGAGGTTCACTGGAGCAGTTCTTC; CDR3aa: CATDRGTLAGGSLEQFF
d_gene: .; abundance: many; v_gene: TRBV5-1; j_gene: TRBJ2-7; CDR3nt: TGTGCCAGCAGCTTGTCAAGTTACGAGCAGTACTTC; CDR3aa: CASSLSSYEQYF
d_gene: .; abundance: .; v_gene: TRBV4-3; j_gene: TRBJ2-5; CDR3nt: TGCGCCAGCAGCCAAGTAGGGCAAAAAGAGACCCAGTACTTC; CDR3aa: CASSQVGQKETQYF
d_gene: TRBD1; abundance: .; v_gene: TRBV7-2; j_gene: TRBJ1-5; CDR3nt: TGTGCCAGCAGCCCCCAGGGGGCCCGACAGCCCCAGCATTTT; CDR3aa: CASSPQGARQPQHF
d_gene: TRBD2; abundance: many; v_gene: TRBV20-1; j_gene: TRBJ2-5; CDR3nt: TGCAGTGCTAGCGGGACTAGCGTCTGGAGTGTGGAGACCCAGTACTTC; CDR3aa: CSASGTSVWSVETQYF
d_gene: TRBD1; abundance: .; v_gene: TRBV29-1; j_gene: TRBJ2-2; CDR3nt: TGCAGCGTGCGGACAGGGGTGAACACCGGGGAGCTGTTTTTT; CDR3aa: CSVRTGVNTGELFF
d_gene: .; abundance: many; v_gene: TRBV6-1; j_gene: TRBJ2-5; CDR3nt: TGTGCCAGCAGTGATGACTTGAGAAAGACCCAGTACTTC; CDR3aa: CASSDDLRKTQYF
d_gene: .; abundance: many; v_gene: TRBV19; j_gene: TRBJ2-3; CDR3nt: TGTGCCAGTAGTCTCCCGCTAGCATTGGGGGATACGCAGTATTTT; CDR3aa: CASSLPLALGDTQYF
d_gene: TRBD1; abundance: few; v_gene: TRBV7-3; j_gene: TRBJ2-7; CDR3nt: TGTGCCAGCAGCTACGACAGGGGGCTAGGCTACGAGCAGTACTTC; CDR3aa: CASSYDRGLGYEQYF
d_gene: .; abundance: .; v_gene: TRBV11-2; j_gene: TRBJ2-7; CDR3nt: TGTGCCAGCAGTCGAAGGGGCAGCACTTACGAGCAGTACTTC; CDR3aa: CASSRRGSTYEQYF
d_gene: TRBD1; abundance: .; v_gene: TRBV7-9; j_gene: TRBJ2-7; CDR3nt: TGTGCCAGCAGCCCTCCCGCGGGTGGGGACAGGGGTTCCGAGCAGTACTTC; CDR3aa: CASSPPAGGDRGSEQYF
d_gene: .; abundance: few; v_gene: TRBV11-2; j_gene: TRBJ2-3; CDR3nt: TGTGCCAGCAGCTCGGGAGAAGACCACGTAGTGAAGTACACAGATACGCAGTATTTT; CDR3aa: CASSSGEDHVVKYTDTQYF
d_gene: .; abundance: .; v_gene: TRBV5-1; j_gene: TRBJ1-6; CDR3nt: TGCGCCAGCCGAGGGGGACCCTCCTATAATTCACCCCTCCACTTT; CDR3aa: CASRGGPSYNSPLHF
d_gene: TRBD2; abundance: .; v_gene: TRBV7-2; j_gene: TRBJ2-2; CDR3nt: TGTGCCAGCAGCTCCTATGGACTAGCTCACACCGGGGAGCTGTTTTTT; CDR3aa: CASSSYGLAHTGELFF
d_gene: .; abundance: .; v_gene: TRBV27; j_gene: TRBJ2-2; CDR3nt: TGTGCCAGCAGTGCCCCCGGGGAGCTGTTTTTT; CDR3aa: CASSAPGELFF
d_gene: TRBD1; abundance: many; v_gene: TRBV6-2/TRBV6-3; j_gene: TRBJ2-6; CDR3nt: TGTGCCAGCAGCCCCGGACAGGGGAGCTCTGGGGCCAACGTCCTGACTTTC; CDR3aa: CASSPGQGSSGANVLTF
d_gene: .; abundance: .; v_gene: TRBV9; j_gene: TRBJ2-1; CDR3nt: TGTGCCAGCAGCTCCCCCGTGGGATATACCGACAATGAGCAGTTCTTC; CDR3aa: CASSSPVGYTDNEQFF
d_gene: .; abundance: many; v_gene: TRBV7-2; j_gene: TRBJ2-3; CDR3nt: TGTGCCAGCGATGGTTTAACTAGCACAGATACGCAGTATTTT; CDR3aa: CASDGLTSTDTQYF
d_gene: TRBD2; abundance: .; v_gene: TRBV5-1; j_gene: TRBJ2-5; CDR3nt: TGCGCCAGCAGCCAGCGGGAGGGCCCGGGCCAAGAGACCCAGTACTTC; CDR3aa: CASSQREGPGQETQYF
d_gene: .; abundance: few; v_gene: TRBV11-1; j_gene: TRBJ1-5; CDR3nt: TGTGCCAGCAGCTTACGTCTTCCGGGCCTAAAAGTGGAGCAGCCCCAGCATTTT; CDR3aa: CASSLRLPGLKVEQPQHF
d_gene: TRBD2; abundance: many; v_gene: TRBV15; j_gene: TRBJ2-7; CDR3nt: TGTGCCACCAGCAGAACCCTAGCGGGAGGTCTCTACGAGCAGTACTTC; CDR3aa: CATSRTLAGGLYEQYF
d_gene: .; abundance: few; v_gene: TRBV20-1; j_gene: TRBJ2-7; CDR3nt: TGCAGTGCTCCCTATGGACTGTGGAAGACATACTTC; CDR3aa: CSAPYGLWKTYF
d_gene: .; abundance: few; v_gene: TRBV7-6; j_gene: TRBJ2-1; CDR3nt: TGTGCCAGCAGCTCAAGAAGGTCGTCGGTGGATAATGAGCAGTTCTTC; CDR3aa: CASSSRRSSVDNEQFF
d_gene: .; abundance: few; v_gene: TRBV15; j_gene: TRBJ2-4; CDR3nt: TGTGCCGCCGGGACAGCCAAAAACATTCAGTACTTC; CDR3aa: CAAGTAKNIQYF
d_gene: TRBD1; abundance: few; v_gene: TRBV4-3; j_gene: TRBJ2-7; CDR3nt: TGCGCCAGCAGCCAGGTTATCAGGACAGGGTCCGACGAGCAGTACTTC; CDR3aa: CASSQVIRTGSDEQYF
d_gene: TRBD1; abundance: .; v_gene: TRBV6-1; j_gene: TRBJ1-1; CDR3nt: TGTGCCAGCAGTGATCGAAGACAGGGTGAAGCTTTCTTT; CDR3aa: CASSDRRQGEAFF
d_gene: .; abundance: many; v_gene: TRBV6-1; j_gene: TRBJ1-5; CDR3nt: TGTGCCAGCAGCCGACTCCAATCTCAGCCCCAGCATTTT; CDR3aa: CASSRLQSQPQHF
d_gene: TRBD2; abundance: many; v_gene: TRBV5-1; j_gene: TRBJ2-1; CDR3nt: TGCGCCAGCAGCTCAGCGGGAGGCTACAATGAGCAGTTCTTC; CDR3aa: CASSSAGGYNEQFF
d_gene: TRBD2; abundance: few; v_gene: TRBV12-3/TRBV12-4; j_gene: TRBJ2-3; CDR3nt: TGTGCCAGCAGTTTAGGGACTAGCGGGGGAAATACGCAGTATTTT; CDR3aa: CASSLGTSGGNTQYF
d_gene: .; abundance: .; v_gene: TRBV5-1; j_gene: TRBJ2-1; CDR3nt: TGCGCCAGCAGCCCGGGACTGGGCGGGTACAATGAGCAGTTCTTC; CDR3aa: CASSPGLGGYNEQFF
d_gene: .; abundance: .; v_gene: TRBV27; j_gene: TRBJ2-7; CDR3nt: TGTGCCAGCAGCCCCCGCCCAGGCCCTTACGAGCAGTACTTC; CDR3aa: CASSPRPGPYEQYF